The rows below give T cell receptor beta chains drawn from one sample of a study of T cells after yellow fever vaccination. TCRdb itself ran the 5' RACE reads through MiXCR, one entry per CDR3 protein. The sample shows hundreds of thousands of distinct CDR3 sequences, 13% of them seen only once. Here the sequenced sample was PBMCs, taken on the day of the yellow fever booster vaccination. All receptors come from a man aged 30 to 45 who received the YFV17D yellow fever vaccine. Each CDR3 is given with its conserved first and last residue.

v_gene: TRBV27; j_gene: TRBJ1-1; CDR3aa: CASSPIPENTEAFF
v_gene: TRBV19; j_gene: TRBJ2-3; CDR3aa: CASTAEGADTQYF
v_gene: TRBV20-1; j_gene: TRBJ2-5; CDR3aa: CSAMNRDRGQETQYF
v_gene: TRBV29-1; j_gene: TRBJ2-6; CDR3aa: CSAGTGGSGANVLTF
v_gene: TRBV7-2; j_gene: TRBJ2-7; CDR3aa: CASSLMTLVHEQYF
v_gene: TRBV4-1; j_gene: TRBJ2-3; CDR3aa: CASSQETSGSPDTQYF
v_gene: TRBV5-5; j_gene: TRBJ2-3; CDR3aa: CASSLAVVVETDTQYF
v_gene: TRBV12-3/TRBV12-4; j_gene: TRBJ2-7; CDR3aa: CASSSLGLAGVGTFSYEQYF
v_gene: TRBV7-2; j_gene: TRBJ1-6; CDR3aa: CASSLVSTGSSPLHF
v_gene: TRBV29-1; j_gene: TRBJ2-1; CDR3aa: CSVEFALAENYNEQFF
v_gene: TRBV5-1; j_gene: TRBJ2-5; CDR3aa: CASSLVAGVMVETQYF
v_gene: TRBV7-9; j_gene: TRBJ2-1; CDR3aa: CASRPALAGAYEQFF
v_gene: TRBV6-2/TRBV6-3; j_gene: TRBJ2-2; CDR3aa: CASSYSGSAPELFF
v_gene: TRBV5-6; j_gene: TRBJ2-6; CDR3aa: CASSFGLGPPSGANVLTF
v_gene: TRBV4-1; j_gene: TRBJ2-3; CDR3aa: CASSQDRWQGGTDTQYF
v_gene: TRBV20-1; j_gene: TRBJ2-5; CDR3aa: CSARGGDEETQYF
v_gene: TRBV7-2; j_gene: TRBJ2-3; CDR3aa: CASRSVGGQYF
v_gene: TRBV9; j_gene: TRBJ2-6; CDR3aa: CASSVRTGAASGANVLTF
v_gene: TRBV5-6; j_gene: TRBJ1-3; CDR3aa: CAAYTRGASGNTIYF
v_gene: TRBV6-2/TRBV6-3; j_gene: TRBJ2-7; CDR3aa: CASSYVSGTGNEQYF
v_gene: TRBV7-2; j_gene: TRBJ2-1; CDR3aa: CASSFLVSYNEQFF
v_gene: TRBV18; j_gene: TRBJ2-4; CDR3aa: CASSPGALAKNIQYF
v_gene: TRBV9; j_gene: TRBJ1-1; CDR3aa: CASSVEGDNTEAFF
v_gene: TRBV3-1; j_gene: TRBJ1-4; CDR3aa: CASSPGGISEKLFF
v_gene: TRBV10-3; j_gene: TRBJ2-4; CDR3aa: CAISLFGNIQYF
v_gene: TRBV20-1; j_gene: TRBJ1-5; CDR3aa: CSAFPGTGINQPQHF
v_gene: TRBV5-4; j_gene: TRBJ1-5; CDR3aa: CASSSEDQPQHF
v_gene: TRBV10-3; j_gene: TRBJ2-5; CDR3aa: CAISEPGTSRLETQYF
v_gene: TRBV29-1; j_gene: TRBJ2-1; CDR3aa: CSVEGPQFF
v_gene: TRBV29-1; j_gene: TRBJ2-5; CDR3aa: CSVDLGRTQETQYF
v_gene: TRBV7-2; j_gene: TRBJ2-3; CDR3aa: CASSPTGTSGYDTQYF
v_gene: TRBV1; j_gene: TRBJ2-1; CDR3aa: CTSSQDTIYYNEQFF
v_gene: TRBV20-1; j_gene: TRBJ2-2; CDR3aa: CSARGLGAGGELFF
v_gene: TRBV6-1; j_gene: TRBJ2-5; CDR3aa: CASSHLPSRETQYF
v_gene: TRBV6-1; j_gene: TRBJ2-3; CDR3aa: CASSFRLTDTQYF
v_gene: TRBV5-1; j_gene: TRBJ2-5; CDR3aa: CASRPTGVVGETQYF
v_gene: TRBV7-2; j_gene: TRBJ2-2; CDR3aa: CASSIRAGELFF
v_gene: TRBV7-9; j_gene: TRBJ2-1; CDR3aa: CASSRSLVSYNEQFF
v_gene: TRBV12-3/TRBV12-4; j_gene: TRBJ2-1; CDR3aa: CASSRTSGVAYNEQFF
v_gene: TRBV6-1; j_gene: TRBJ2-1; CDR3aa: CASSITGGNYNEQFF
v_gene: TRBV4-2; j_gene: TRBJ2-5; CDR3aa: CAGSLGGETQYF
v_gene: TRBV4-2; j_gene: TRBJ1-4; CDR3aa: CASSQDNTVSEKLFF
v_gene: TRBV7-2; j_gene: TRBJ2-5; CDR3aa: CASSPEVGEETQYF
v_gene: TRBV20-1; j_gene: TRBJ2-7; CDR3aa: CSAARVAASYEQYF
v_gene: TRBV29-1; j_gene: TRBJ2-4; CDR3aa: CSVLQGTAKNIQYF